This T cell receptor beta chain is from a study of OX40 agonist ivuxolimab in advanced cancers. Here immunoSEQ multiplex PCR was the method, and the copy in TCRdb shows in-frame clones only, minus some. The table includes about 64,000 clones, over 65% detected once. A remark on this clone: Its cognate antigen is unknown.

Study results and caveats: At 0.1 to 3.0 mg/kg and by week 6, clonal expansion occurred in CD4+ and CD8+ blood T cells. Low clonal expansion, among the lowest seen, marked partial responders at 0.1-3.0 mg/kg.

Trimming at V came to 5 bases and at J to 9 bases, leaving 11 bases not matched to a gene. Germline V gene lookup returns CDR1 SGHVS and CDR2 FNYEAQ. The CDR3 is made up of 14 amino acids. The V call is TRBV7-6, the J call TRBJ2-7; 9 nucleotides line up with TRBD1. Material: CD4+ or CD8+ T cells sorted from blood, obtained in a trial of the OX40 agonist ivuxolimab. This TCR came from an adult with an advanced solid tumor such as melanoma, head and neck, liver or kidney cancer. The CDR3 loop reads CASSLQGAEAGQYF. CDR3 bases: TGTGCCAGCAGCCTACAGGGGGCCGAAGCGGGGCAGTACTTC.